The 7 T cell receptor beta chains given below trace back to one sample, sequenced in a study of blood T cell repertoires in COVID-19 (TCRdb year 2020). Receptor amplification or capture employed the immunoSEQ multiplex PCR assay. Imported from immuneACCESS, the table was reduced by TCRdb to in-frame sequences with V and J called. These copies leave out some clones; in studies compared against another copy, an unresolved V gene accounts for under half, and the cause of the remainder is not known. This sample is represented by about 58,000 clones; 70% to 90% of them were singletons. Together, the top ten hold approximately 9.2% of the sample. The specimen sequenced was peripheral blood. These receptor sequences come from a woman in her seventies with active COVID-19.

The J gene is TRBJ2-7, the V gene TRBV4-1, with a weak D call TRBD2 (5 bases). The CDR3 totals 16 residues. V lost 1 base, J lost 0 bases, and 13 bases lay in between. Germline V CDR1 and CDR2: MGHRA, YSYEKL. The CDR3 reads CASSQGLSGNSYEQYF. The CDR3 nucleotides read TGCGCCAGCAGCCAAGGACTATCGGGGAACTCCTACGAGCAGTACTTC.

The CDR3 bases are TGTGCCAGCAGCCTACGAGGGAGTTACAATGAGCAGTTCTTC. Translated: CASSLRGSYNEQFF. The V and J genes are TRBV3-1 (or the pseudogene TRBV3-2) and TRBJ2-1, with D possibly matching TRBD2 (5 bases). Trimming shortened V by 4 bases and J by 4 bases, and 11 bases separated the two germline ends. The CDR3 contains 14 residues. CDR1 is LGHDT, CDR2 YNNKEL, per germline (reference sequence).

The CDR3 bases are TGTGCCAGCTCACCCGGGACTCAAGGAAACACCATATATTTT. Its protein product is CASSPGTQGNTIYF. The chain carries TRBV18 and TRBJ1-3; a weak D match, TRBD1 (5 bases). V was trimmed by 3 bases and J by 4 bases, leaving 10 bases between them. The V gene's germline CDR1 is KGHSH and CDR2 LQKENI. CDR3 length: 14 residues.

The table lists this clone with a few counts. The V call is TRBV6-5, the J call TRBJ2-7, with TRBD2 matching 10 bases. This CDR3 is 14 amino acids long. Trimming at V came to 6 bases and at J to 3 bases, leaving 5 bases not matched to a gene. Germline V gene lookup returns CDR1 MNHEY and CDR2 SVGAGI. The CDR3 spells CASRDSGGSYEQYF. CDR3 bases: TGTGCCAGCAGGGATAGCGGGGGGAGCTACGAGCAGTACTTC.

CDR3 bases: TGTGCCAGCAGCGTAGGGACACCGTATGGCTACACCTTC. Protein product: CASSVGTPYGYTF. This sequence joins TRBV9 and TRBJ1-2; maybe TRBD1 (5 bases). V was cut by 0 bases and J by 5 bases, with 8 bases left in between. Germline values: CDR1 SGDLS, CDR2 YYNGEE. The CDR3 loop spans 13 amino acids.

This clone showed up just once. This chain joins TRBV5-6 and TRBJ2-7; TRBD2 is a possible D gene (6 bases). CDR1 is SGHDT, CDR2 YYEEEE, per germline. Trimming removed 3 bases at V and 3 bases at J, with 13 bases between. The CDR3 extends over 14 amino acids. The CDR3 DNA reads TGTGCCAGCAGCTCCGGACTAAAAAACTACGAGCAGTACTTC. The encoded protein is CASSSGLKNYEQYF.

This clone was observed once. The V and J genes are TRBV7-9 and TRBJ2-4, with a tentative D call TRBD1 (6 bases). V lost 1 base and J lost 8, with 12 bases in between. The V gene's germline CDR1 is SEHNR and CDR2 FQNEAQ (reference sequence). This CDR3 is 14 amino acids long. The CDR3 sequence: CASSLGQEVHIQYF. The CDR3 DNA reads TGTGCCAGCAGCTTAGGACAGGAGGTTCACATTCAGTACTTC.